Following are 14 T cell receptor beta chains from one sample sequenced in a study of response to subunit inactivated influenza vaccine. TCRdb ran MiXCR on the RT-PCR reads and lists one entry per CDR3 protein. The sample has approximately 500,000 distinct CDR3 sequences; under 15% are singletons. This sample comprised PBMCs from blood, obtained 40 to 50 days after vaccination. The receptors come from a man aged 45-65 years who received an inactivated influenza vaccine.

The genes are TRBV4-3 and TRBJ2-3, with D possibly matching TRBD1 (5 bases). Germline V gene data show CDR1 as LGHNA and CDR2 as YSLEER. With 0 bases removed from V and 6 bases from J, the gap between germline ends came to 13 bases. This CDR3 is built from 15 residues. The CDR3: CASSQDLEKGDTQYF. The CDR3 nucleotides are TGCGCCAGCAGCCAAGATTTAGAGAAGGGGGATACGCAGTATTTT.

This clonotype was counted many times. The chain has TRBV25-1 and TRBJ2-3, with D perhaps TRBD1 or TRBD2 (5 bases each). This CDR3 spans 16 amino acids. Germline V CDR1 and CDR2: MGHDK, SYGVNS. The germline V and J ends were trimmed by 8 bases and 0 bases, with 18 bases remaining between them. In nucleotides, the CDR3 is TGTGCCAGCCTCATCAAACCAGGGACGAGCACAGATACGCAGTATTTT. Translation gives CASLIKPGTSTDTQYF. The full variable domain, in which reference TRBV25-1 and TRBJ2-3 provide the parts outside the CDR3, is EADIYQTPRYLVIGTGKKITLECSQTMGHDKMYWYQQDPGMELHLIHYSYGVNSTEKGDLSSESTVSRIRTEHFPLTLESARPSHTSQYLCASLIKPGTSTDTQYFGPGTRLTVL.

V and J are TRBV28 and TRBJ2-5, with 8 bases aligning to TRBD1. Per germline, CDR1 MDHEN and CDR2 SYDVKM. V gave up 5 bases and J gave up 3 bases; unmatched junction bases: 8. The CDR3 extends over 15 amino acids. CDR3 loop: CASSGQGAIKETQYF. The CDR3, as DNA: TGTGCCAGCAGTGGGCAGGGGGCTATCAAAGAGACCCAGTACTTC.

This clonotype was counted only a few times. The DNA for the CDR3 is TGCAGTGCTAGAGGGACTAGCGAGGGCCCAGATACGCAGTATTTT. Translation gives CSARGTSEGPDTQYF. The chain employs TRBV20-1 and TRBJ2-3; 9 positions agree with TRBD2. Germline-derived CDR1 and CDR2 are DFQATT and SNEGSKA (reference sequence). The ends lost 1 base at V and 4 bases at J; junction bases unmatched: 6. This CDR3 has 15 residues.

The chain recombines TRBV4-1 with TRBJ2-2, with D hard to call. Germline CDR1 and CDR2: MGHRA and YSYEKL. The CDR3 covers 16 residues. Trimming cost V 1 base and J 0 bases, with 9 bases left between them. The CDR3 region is CASSQGSVPNTGELFF. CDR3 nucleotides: TGCGCCAGCAGCCAAGGGTCTGTCCCGAACACCGGGGAGCTGTTTTTT.

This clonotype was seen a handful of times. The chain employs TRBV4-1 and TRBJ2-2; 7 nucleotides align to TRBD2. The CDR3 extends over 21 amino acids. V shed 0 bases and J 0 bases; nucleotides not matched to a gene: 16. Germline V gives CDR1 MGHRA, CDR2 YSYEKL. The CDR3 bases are TGCGCCAGCAGCCAAGAGGTGGTTGTATCCCGAAGCGGGACGAACACCGGGGAGCTGTTTTTT. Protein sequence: CASSQEVVVSRSGTNTGELFF.

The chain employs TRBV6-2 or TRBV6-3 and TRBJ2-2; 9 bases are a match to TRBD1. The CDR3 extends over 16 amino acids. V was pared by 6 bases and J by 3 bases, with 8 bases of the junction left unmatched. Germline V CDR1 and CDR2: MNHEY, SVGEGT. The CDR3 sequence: CASRNRDRAHTGELFF. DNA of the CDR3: TGTGCCAGCAGAAACCGGGACAGGGCCCACACCGGGGAGCTGTTTTTT.

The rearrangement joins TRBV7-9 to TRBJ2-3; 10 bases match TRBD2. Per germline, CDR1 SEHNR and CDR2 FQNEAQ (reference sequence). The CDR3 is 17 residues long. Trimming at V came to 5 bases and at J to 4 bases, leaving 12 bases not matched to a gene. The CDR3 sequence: CASSQGWLAGEADTQYF. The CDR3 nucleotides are TGTGCCAGCAGCCAGGGGTGGCTAGCGGGAGAAGCAGATACGCAGTATTTT.

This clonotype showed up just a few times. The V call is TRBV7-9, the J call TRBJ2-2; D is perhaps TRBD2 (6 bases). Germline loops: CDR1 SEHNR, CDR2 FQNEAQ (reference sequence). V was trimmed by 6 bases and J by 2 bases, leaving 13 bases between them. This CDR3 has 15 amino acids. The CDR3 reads CASRPPGLNTGELFF. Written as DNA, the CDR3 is TGTGCCAGCAGACCTCCGGGACTCAACACCGGGGAGCTGTTTTTT. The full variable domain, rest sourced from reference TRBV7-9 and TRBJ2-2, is DTGVSQNPRHKITKRGQNVTFRCDPISEHNRLYWYRQTLGQGPEFLTYFQNEAQLEKSRLLSDRFSAERPKGSFSTLEIQRTEQGDSAMYLCASRPPGLNTGELFFGEGSRLTVL.

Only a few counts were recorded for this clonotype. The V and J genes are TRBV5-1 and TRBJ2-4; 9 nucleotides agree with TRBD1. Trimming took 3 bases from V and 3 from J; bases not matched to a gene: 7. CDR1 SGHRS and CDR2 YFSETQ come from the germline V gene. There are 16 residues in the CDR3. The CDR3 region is CASSWGQGQVKNIQYF. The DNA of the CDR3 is TGCGCCAGCAGCTGGGGACAGGGACAAGTCAAAAACATTCAGTACTTC.

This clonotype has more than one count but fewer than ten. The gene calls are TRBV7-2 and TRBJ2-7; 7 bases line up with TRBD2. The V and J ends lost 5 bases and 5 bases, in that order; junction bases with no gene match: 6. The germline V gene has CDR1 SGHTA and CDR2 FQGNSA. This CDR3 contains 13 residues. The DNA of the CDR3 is TGTGCCAGCAGCGCCGGGACTAACCACGAGCAGTACTTC. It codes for CASSAGTNHEQYF.

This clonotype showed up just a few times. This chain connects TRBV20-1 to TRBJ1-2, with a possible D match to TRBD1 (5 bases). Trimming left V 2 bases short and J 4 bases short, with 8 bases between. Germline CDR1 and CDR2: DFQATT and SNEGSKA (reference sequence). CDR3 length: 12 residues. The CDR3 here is CSARWGGYGYTF. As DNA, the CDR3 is TGCAGTGCTAGATGGGGGGGCTATGGCTACACCTTC.

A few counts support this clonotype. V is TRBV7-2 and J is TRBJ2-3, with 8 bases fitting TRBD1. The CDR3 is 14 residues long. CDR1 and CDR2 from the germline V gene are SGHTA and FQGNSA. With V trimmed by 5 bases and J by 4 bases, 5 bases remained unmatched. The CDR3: CASSRTGQSDTQYF. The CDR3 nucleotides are TGTGCCAGCAGCAGGACAGGGCAATCAGATACGCAGTATTTT.

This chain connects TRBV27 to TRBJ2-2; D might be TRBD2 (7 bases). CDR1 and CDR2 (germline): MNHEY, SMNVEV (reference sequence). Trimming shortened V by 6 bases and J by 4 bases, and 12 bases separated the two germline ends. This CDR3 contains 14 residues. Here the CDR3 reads CASSRRGGTGELFF. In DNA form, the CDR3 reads TGTGCCAGCAGCCGAAGGGGGGGCACCGGGGAGCTGTTTTTT.